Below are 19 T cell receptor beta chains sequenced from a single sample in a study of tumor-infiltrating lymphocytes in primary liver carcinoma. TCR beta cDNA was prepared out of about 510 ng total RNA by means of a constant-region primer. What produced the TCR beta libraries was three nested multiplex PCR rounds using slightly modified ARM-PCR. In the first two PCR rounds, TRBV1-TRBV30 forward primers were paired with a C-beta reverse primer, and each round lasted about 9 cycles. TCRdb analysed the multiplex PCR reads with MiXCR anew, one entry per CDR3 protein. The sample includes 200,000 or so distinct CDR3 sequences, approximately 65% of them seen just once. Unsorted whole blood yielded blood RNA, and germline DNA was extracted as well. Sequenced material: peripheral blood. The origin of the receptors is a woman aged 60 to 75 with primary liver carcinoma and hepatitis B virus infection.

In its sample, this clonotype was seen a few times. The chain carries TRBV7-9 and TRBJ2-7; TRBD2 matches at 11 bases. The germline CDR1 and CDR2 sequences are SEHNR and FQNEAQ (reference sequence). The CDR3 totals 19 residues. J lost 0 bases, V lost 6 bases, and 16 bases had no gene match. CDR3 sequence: CASSFTLLAGGNSSYEQYF. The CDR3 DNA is TGTGCCAGCAGTTTTACTCTTCTAGCGGGAGGCAACAGCTCCTACGAGCAGTACTTC.

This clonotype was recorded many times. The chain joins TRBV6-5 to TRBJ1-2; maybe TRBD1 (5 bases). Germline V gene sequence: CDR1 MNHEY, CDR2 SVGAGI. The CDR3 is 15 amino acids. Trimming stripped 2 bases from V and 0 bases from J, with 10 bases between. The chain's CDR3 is CASSYVQGANYGYTF. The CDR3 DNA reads TGTGCCAGCAGTTACGTCCAGGGAGCTAACTATGGCTACACCTTC.

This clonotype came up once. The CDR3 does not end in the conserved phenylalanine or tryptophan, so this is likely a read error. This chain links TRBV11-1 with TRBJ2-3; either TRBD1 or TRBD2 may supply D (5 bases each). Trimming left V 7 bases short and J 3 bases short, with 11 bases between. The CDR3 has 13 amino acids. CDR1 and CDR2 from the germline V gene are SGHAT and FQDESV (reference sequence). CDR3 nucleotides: TGTGCCAGCATCTGGGACCGAACAGATACGCAGTATTCT. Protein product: CASIWDRTDTQYS.

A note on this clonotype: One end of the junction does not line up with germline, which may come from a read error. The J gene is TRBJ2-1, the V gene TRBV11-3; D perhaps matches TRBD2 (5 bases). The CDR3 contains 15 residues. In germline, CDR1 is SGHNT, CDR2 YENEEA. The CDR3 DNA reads TGTGTCAGCTGTTTAGGTGGCCTACTAACGGGGGAGCAGTTCTTC. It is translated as CVSCLGGLLTGEQFF.

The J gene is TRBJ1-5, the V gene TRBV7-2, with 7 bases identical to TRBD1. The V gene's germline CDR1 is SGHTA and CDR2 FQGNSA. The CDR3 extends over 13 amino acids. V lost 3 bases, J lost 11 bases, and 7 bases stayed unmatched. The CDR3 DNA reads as TGTGCCAGCAGCTTGACAGGGCAGGGGACCCAGCATTTT. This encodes CASSLTGQGTQHF. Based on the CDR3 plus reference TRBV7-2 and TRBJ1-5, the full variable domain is GAGVSQSPSNKVTEKGKDVELRCDPISGHTALYWYRQSLGQGLEFLIYFQGNSAPDKSGLPSDRFSAERTGGSVSTLTIQRTQQEDSAVYLCASSLTGQGTQHFGDGTRLSIL.

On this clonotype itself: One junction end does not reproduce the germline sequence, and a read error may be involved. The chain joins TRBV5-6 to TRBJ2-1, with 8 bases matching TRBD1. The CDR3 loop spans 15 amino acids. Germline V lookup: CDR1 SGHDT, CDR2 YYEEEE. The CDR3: CAISFGDRTYNEQFF. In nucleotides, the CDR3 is TGTGCCATCAGCTTCGGGGACAGGACCTACAATGAGCAGTTCTTC.

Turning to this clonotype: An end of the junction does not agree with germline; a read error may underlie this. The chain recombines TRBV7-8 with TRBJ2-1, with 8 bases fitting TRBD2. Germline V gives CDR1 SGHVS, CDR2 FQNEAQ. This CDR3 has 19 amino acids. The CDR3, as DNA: TGTGCCAGCAGACCCGGGGGGGGTCGCGTGGCAAGCTCCTATAATGAGCAGTTCTTC. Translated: CASRPGGGRVASSYNEQFF.

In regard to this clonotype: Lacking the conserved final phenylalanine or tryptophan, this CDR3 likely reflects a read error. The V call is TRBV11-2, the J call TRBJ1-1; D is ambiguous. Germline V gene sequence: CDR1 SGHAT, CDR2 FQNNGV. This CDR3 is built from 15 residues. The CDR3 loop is CVSSLSFRSDAEAFS. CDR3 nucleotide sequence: TGTGTCAGCAGCTTATCCTTCAGATCAGATGCTGAAGCTTTCTCT.

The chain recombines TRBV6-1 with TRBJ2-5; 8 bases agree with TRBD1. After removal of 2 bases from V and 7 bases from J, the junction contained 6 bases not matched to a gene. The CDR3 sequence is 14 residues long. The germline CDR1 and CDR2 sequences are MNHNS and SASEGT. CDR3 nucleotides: TGTGCCAGCAGTGAAAGGGGACAGGTGGGGACCCAGTACTTC. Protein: CASSERGQVGTQYF.

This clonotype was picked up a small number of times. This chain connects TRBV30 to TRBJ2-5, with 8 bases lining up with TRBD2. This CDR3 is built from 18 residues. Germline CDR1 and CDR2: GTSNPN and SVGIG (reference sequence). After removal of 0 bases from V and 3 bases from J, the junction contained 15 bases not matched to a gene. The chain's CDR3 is CAWSVGLAGVYFKETQYF. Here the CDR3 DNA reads TGTGCCTGGAGTGTTGGGCTAGCGGGCGTCTATTTTAAAGAGACCCAGTACTTC.

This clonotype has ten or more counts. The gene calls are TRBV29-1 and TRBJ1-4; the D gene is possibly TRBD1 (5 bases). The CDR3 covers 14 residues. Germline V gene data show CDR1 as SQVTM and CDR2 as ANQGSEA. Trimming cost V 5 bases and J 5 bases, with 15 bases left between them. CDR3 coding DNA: TGCAGCGTTCGTCTTGGGGCTTCAAATGAAAAACTGTTTTTT. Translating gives CSVRLGASNEKLFF.

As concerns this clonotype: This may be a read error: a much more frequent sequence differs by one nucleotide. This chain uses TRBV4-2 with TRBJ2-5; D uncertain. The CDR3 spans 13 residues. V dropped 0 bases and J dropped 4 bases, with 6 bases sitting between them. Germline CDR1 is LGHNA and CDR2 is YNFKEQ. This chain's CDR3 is CASSQERRETQYF. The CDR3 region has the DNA TGTGCCAGCAGCCAAGAGCGCCGAGAGACCCAGTACTTC.

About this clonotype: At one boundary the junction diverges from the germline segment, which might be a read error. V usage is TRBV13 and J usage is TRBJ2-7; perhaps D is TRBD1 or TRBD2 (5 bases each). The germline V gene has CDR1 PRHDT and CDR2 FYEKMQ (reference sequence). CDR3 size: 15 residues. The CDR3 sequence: CTSSKGTTPSYEQYF. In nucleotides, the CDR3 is TGTACCAGCAGCAAAGGGACCACCCCCAGCTACGAGCAGTACTTC.

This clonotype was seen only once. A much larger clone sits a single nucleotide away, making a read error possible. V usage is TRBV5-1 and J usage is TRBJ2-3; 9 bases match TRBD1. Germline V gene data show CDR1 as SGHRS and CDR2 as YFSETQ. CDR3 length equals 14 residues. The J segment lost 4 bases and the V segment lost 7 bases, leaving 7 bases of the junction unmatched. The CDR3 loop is CASCRDRVSDTQYF. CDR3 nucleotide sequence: TGCGCCAGCTGCCGGGACAGGGTATCAGATACGCAGTATTTT.

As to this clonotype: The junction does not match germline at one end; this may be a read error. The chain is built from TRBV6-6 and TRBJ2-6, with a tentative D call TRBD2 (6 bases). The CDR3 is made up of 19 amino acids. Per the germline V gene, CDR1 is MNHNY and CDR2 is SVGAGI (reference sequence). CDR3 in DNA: TGTGCCAGCAGTTACCTCGGGGGAGGTCGGAGCTCTGAGGCCAACGTCCTGACTTTC. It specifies CASSYLGGGRSSEANVLTF.

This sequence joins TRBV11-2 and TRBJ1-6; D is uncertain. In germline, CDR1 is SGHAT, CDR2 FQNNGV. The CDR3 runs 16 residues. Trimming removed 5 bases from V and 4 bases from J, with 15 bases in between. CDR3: CASSINGEGYNSPLHF. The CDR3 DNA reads TGTGCCAGCAGCATTAATGGCGAAGGGTATAATTCACCCCTCCACTTT.

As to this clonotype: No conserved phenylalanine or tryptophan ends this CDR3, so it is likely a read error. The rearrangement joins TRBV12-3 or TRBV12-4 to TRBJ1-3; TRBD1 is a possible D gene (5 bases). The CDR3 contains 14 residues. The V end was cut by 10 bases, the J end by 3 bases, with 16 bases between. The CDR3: CATMQGTYGNTIYI. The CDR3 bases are TGTGCCACCATGCAGGGTACCTATGGAAACACCATATATATT.

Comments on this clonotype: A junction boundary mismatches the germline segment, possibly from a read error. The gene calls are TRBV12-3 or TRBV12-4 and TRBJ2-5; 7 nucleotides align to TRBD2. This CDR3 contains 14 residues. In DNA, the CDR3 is TGTGCAAGCAGTTTCGCTAGCGGACACAATGAGCAGTACTTC. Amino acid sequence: CASSFASGHNEQYF.

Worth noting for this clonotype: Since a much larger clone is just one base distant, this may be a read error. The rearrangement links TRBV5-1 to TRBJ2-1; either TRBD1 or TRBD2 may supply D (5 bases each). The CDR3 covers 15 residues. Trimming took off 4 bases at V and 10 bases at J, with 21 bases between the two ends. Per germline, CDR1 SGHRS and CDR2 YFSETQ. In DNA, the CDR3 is TGCGCCAGCAGCCCGGTGACAGCGGCGGCGGCGGAGCAGTTCTTC. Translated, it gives CASSPVTAAAAEQFF.